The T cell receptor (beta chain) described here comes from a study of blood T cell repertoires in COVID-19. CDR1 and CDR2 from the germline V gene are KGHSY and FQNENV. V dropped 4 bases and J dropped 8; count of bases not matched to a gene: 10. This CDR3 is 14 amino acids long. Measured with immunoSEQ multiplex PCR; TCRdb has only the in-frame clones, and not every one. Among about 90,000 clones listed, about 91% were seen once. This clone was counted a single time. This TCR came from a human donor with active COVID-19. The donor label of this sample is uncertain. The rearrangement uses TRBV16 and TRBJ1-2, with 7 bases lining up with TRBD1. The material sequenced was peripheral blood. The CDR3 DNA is TGTGCCAGCAGCCTACACACAGGGGCGGACGGCTACACCTTC. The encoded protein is CASSLHTGADGYTF.